The text below deals with one T cell receptor beta chain. The antigen remains undetermined. This entry belongs to a study of T-cell memory formation after mild COVID-19. Study-wide findings and caveats: Clones that contracted clustered mainly in CM and EM if CD4+ and in EMRA if CD8+.

TCRdb re-derived calls from the 5' RACE reads in MiXCR, one entry per CDR3 protein. In the table there are over 95,000 distinct CDR3 sequences, around a fifth of which are singletons. The source is a man younger than 35 who had mild COVID-19 (a few samples of this study predate the infection). Cell type and time point are not known. The sample taken for sequencing was PBMCs or a T cell subset sorted from them (not recorded which).

The DNA of the CDR3 is TGTGCCAGCTCACCATCGAACAGAGATGGAAGCAATCAGCCCCAGCATTTT. This translates into CASSPSNRDGSNQPQHF. The chain combines TRBV18 with TRBJ1-5; D is unclear. Germline CDR1 is KGHSH and CDR2 is LQKENI. Deletions cut 2 bases from V and 1 base from J, with 15 bases between. The CDR3 extends over 17 amino acids. Complete variable domain (other parts from reference TRBV18 and TRBJ1-5): NAGVMQNPRHLVRRRGQEARLRCSPMKGHSHVYWYRQLPEEGLKFMVYLQKENIIDESGMPKERFSAEFPKEGPSILRIQQVVRGDSAAYFCASSPSNRDGSNQPQHFGDGTRLSIL.